A selection of T cell receptor beta chains follows, all from one sample in a study of T-cell reconstitution after alpha-beta-depleted transplantation in children. One entry per CDR3 protein, called by TCRdb with MiXCR from the PCR reads. The table lists about 900,000 distinct CDR3 sequences, 25% to 35% of them singletons. The starting material was PBMCs, mostly from graft donor cells, obtained 360 days after TCRalphabeta/CD19-depleted stem cell transplant. The origin of the receptors is a boy less than two years old who had a stem cell transplant for SCID, so the T cells may come from the graft donor. The CDR3 runs from the conserved cysteine through the conserved F or W. A D gene is named only where the DNA matches it firmly. Rows may omit the clone size; those that give it use once, few, many or a size class.

d_call clone_size j_call v_call cdr3_nt cdr3_aa
NA NA TRBJ1-1 TRBV15 TGTGCCACCGTAATGGACGGACACACTGAAGCTTTCTTT CATVMDGHTEAFF
TRBD2 NA TRBJ2-7 TRBV20-1 TGCAGTGCTCCCGTCGGCGGTCGGGGGGGCGCCTACGAGCAGTACTTC CSAPVGGRGGAYEQYF
NA NA TRBJ2-7 TRBV20-1 TGCAGTGCTAGAGCAGCTCGGGGATACGAGCAGTACTTC CSARAARGYEQYF
NA NA TRBJ2-2 TRBV10-3 TGTGCCATCAGTGATGAGGGAGCCGGGGAGCTGTTTTTT CAISDEGAGELFF
TRBD1 few TRBJ1-2 TRBV12-3/TRBV12-4 TGTGCCAGCAGAGGACTCGGACAGGGGGACTATGGCTACACCTTC CASRGLGQGDYGYTF
NA few TRBJ1-2 TRBV6-5 TGTGCCAGCAGTTACTCCACCGGAGGCTATGGCTACACCTTC CASSYSTGGYGYTF
NA NA TRBJ2-1 TRBV12-3/TRBV12-4 TGTGCCAGCAGTTTGCTTTCCCATGAGCAGTTCTTC CASSLLSHEQFF
TRBD2 NA TRBJ2-5 TRBV5-5 TGTGCCAGCACCCGGGGGGGGCCCCAAGAGACCCAGTACTTC CASTRGGPQETQYF
NA NA TRBJ2-2 TRBV29-1 TGCAGCGCGCGGGGACTGGTGACGAACACCGGGGAGCTGTTTTTT CSARGLVTNTGELFF
NA NA TRBJ1-1 TRBV11-2 TGTGCCAGCAGCTTAGTCGGGTATGCGGCTTTCTTT CASSLVGYAAFF
NA few TRBJ2-7 TRBV28 TGTGCCAGCAGTTTATCTTGGATTTACGAGCAGTACTTC CASSLSWIYEQYF